These 25 T cell receptor beta chains were sequenced from one sample in a study of response to subunit inactivated influenza vaccine. TCRdb fed the RT-PCR reads into MiXCR, producing one record per CDR3 protein. The data show about 520,000 distinct CDR3 sequences, roughly 25% seen once. The sample consisted of CD4+ T cells sorted from PBMCs, taken more than 4 days after vaccination. The receptor source for this set is a man in his forties or fifties who received an inactivated influenza vaccine.

This rearrangement joins TRBV9 to TRBJ2-3; D is unresolved. Germline CDR1 and CDR2: SGDLS and YYNGEE. There are 15 residues in the CDR3. Deletions cut 4 bases from V and 2 bases from J, with 14 bases between. The CDR3 protein is CASSPRVSPTDTQYF. CDR3 in DNA: TGTGCCAGCAGCCCACGTGTGAGCCCCACAGATACGCAGTATTTT.

This clonotype was observed a handful of times. This chain links TRBV4-1 with TRBJ2-7, with 11 bases aligning to TRBD1. The ends lost 3 bases at V and 5 bases at J; junction bases unmatched: 6. CDR1 is MGHRA and CDR2 is YSYEKL in the germline V gene. This CDR3 has 15 residues. DNA of the CDR3: TGCGCCAGCAGCCAGACGGACAGGGGGCTTAACGAGCAGTACTTC. The encoded protein is CASSQTDRGLNEQYF.

This clonotype was found many times. The V and J genes are TRBV10-3 and TRBJ2-7, with TRBD2 matching 13 bases. The CDR3 is 15 residues long. V trimming: 5 bases; J trimming: 9 bases; junction bases outside the gene matches: 10. Per germline, CDR1 ENHRY and CDR2 SYGVKD. CDR3: CAISPGLAGTSAQYF. CDR3 DNA: TGTGCCATCAGTCCGGGACTAGCGGGAACCAGTGCGCAGTACTTC.

This clonotype was detected only a few times. The chain recombines TRBV18 with TRBJ2-3; 8 bases fit TRBD2. Unmatched junction bases numbered 4, after V lost 1 base and J lost 1 base. In germline, CDR1 is KGHSH, CDR2 LQKENI. This CDR3 contains 16 residues. CDR3 sequence: CASSPRLAIGTDTQYF. DNA for the CDR3: TGTGCCAGCTCACCACGACTAGCGATAGGCACAGATACGCAGTATTTT.

V and J are TRBV30 and TRBJ2-1; the D gene is possibly TRBD2 (5 bases). V was pared by 0 bases and J by 6 bases, with 9 bases between. CDR3 length: 13 residues. Germline-derived CDR1 and CDR2 are GTSNPN and SVGIG (reference sequence). The CDR3 spells CAWSVRALNEQFF. In nucleotides, the CDR3 is TGTGCCTGGAGTGTGCGGGCCCTCAATGAGCAGTTCTTC.

V is TRBV20-1 and J is TRBJ1-5; 8 nucleotides agree with TRBD1. V lost 5 bases, J lost 3 bases, and 3 bases stayed unmatched. This CDR3 region has 13 residues. Germline lookup yields CDR1 DFQATT and CDR2 SNEGSKA (reference sequence). The CDR3 coding sequence is TGCAGTGCTGGACAGGGTTACAATCAGCCCCAGCATTTT. Protein sequence: CSAGQGYNQPQHF.

This sequence joins TRBV28 and TRBJ2-7; 7 bases are a match to TRBD1. CDR1 and CDR2 from the germline V gene are MDHEN and SYDVKM. This CDR3 is built from 14 residues. V was pared by 9 bases and J by 1 base, with 9 bases of the junction left unmatched. The CDR3 spells CASTGTAVSYEQYF. The CDR3 DNA reads as TGTGCCAGTACCGGGACAGCAGTTTCCTACGAGCAGTACTTC.

The chain carries TRBV5-1 and TRBJ2-7, with a tentative D call TRBD1 (5 bases). Trimming took off 4 bases at V and 2 bases at J, with 19 bases between the two ends. Per the germline V gene, CDR1 is SGHRS and CDR2 is YFSETQ. The CDR3 runs to 16 residues. The CDR3 nucleotides read TGCGCCAGCAGCAGGGGTTTGGACCACCAGCCCTACGAGCAGTACTTC. Residues: CASSRGLDHQPYEQYF.

This clonotype has only a few counts. This chain links TRBV3-1 with TRBJ2-3; 7 nucleotides match TRBD1. The trim removed 4 bases at V and 9 bases at J, leaving 4 bases unmatched. Germline CDR1 is LGHDT and CDR2 is YNNKEL (reference sequence). The CDR3 length is 12 residues. The CDR3 bases are TGTGCCAGCAGCCGACAGGGCCGGACGCAGTATTTT. Its protein is CASSRQGRTQYF.

V gene TRBV7-9 combines with J gene TRBJ1-1, with D tentatively TRBD1 (6 bases). Trimming left V 0 bases short and J 0 bases short, with 8 bases between. This CDR3 has 15 residues. CDR1 and CDR2 from the germline V gene are SEHNR and FQNEAQ (reference sequence). CDR3 amino acids: CASSLADRMNTEAFF. In nucleotides, the CDR3 is TGTGCCAGCAGCTTAGCAGACAGGATGAACACTGAAGCTTTCTTT.

J is TRBJ2-2 and V is TRBV25-1; D is ambiguous. With 7 bases removed from V and 7 bases from J, the gap between germline ends came to 19 bases. Looked up from germline, CDR1 is MGHDK and CDR2 is SYGVNS. The CDR3 loop spans 15 amino acids. DNA of the CDR3: TGTGCCAGCAAGGGAATTGGCCAAACTTACGGGGAGCTGTTTTTT. This codes for CASKGIGQTYGELFF.

The chain carries TRBV20-1 and TRBJ2-2, with a possible D match to TRBD2 (6 bases). Trimming pared 2 bases from V and 8 bases from J, leaving 12 bases between. Germline-derived CDR1 and CDR2 are DFQATT and SNEGSKA (reference sequence). This CDR3 spans 13 amino acids. The CDR3 DNA is TGCAGTGCTAGACAACGCGGGAAGGGGGAGCTGTTTTTT. Its protein is CSARQRGKGELFF.

The rearrangement joins TRBV6-1 to TRBJ2-5; TRBD2 agrees at 8 bases. In germline, CDR1 is MNHNS, CDR2 SASEGT. The CDR3 extends over 15 amino acids. Trimming took 5 bases from V and 3 from J; bases not matched to a gene: 8. CDR3 region: CASSLQLAAKETQYF. As DNA, the CDR3 is TGTGCCAGCAGTCTTCAACTAGCGGCGAAAGAGACCCAGTACTTC.

This clonotype turned up a few times. V usage is TRBV11-2 and J usage is TRBJ2-4; no clear D gene. The CDR3 sequence is 13 residues long. Germline CDR1 and CDR2: SGHAT and FQNNGV. V lost 0 bases and J 8 bases, leaving 8 bases between the germline ends. The CDR3 nucleotides read TGTGCCAGCAGCTTAGATGCGGTTTACATTCAGTACTTC. Translating gives CASSLDAVYIQYF.

V gene TRBV3-1 combines with J gene TRBJ2-3, with D possibly called TRBD1 or TRBD2 (6 bases each). The V end was cut by 4 bases, the J end by 8 bases, with 10 bases between. Germline assignment: CDR1 LGHDT and CDR2 YNNKEL (reference sequence). The CDR3 runs to 12 residues. CDR3 in amino acids: CASSLQGGTQYF. The CDR3 coding sequence is TGTGCCAGCAGCCTACAGGGAGGTACGCAGTATTTT.

A single count supports this clonotype. The chain couples TRBV20-1 to TRBJ2-1; D is unresolved. V was clipped by 7 bases and J by 5 bases, with 6 bases between them. Germline assignment: CDR1 DFQATT and CDR2 SNEGSKA (reference sequence). The CDR3 totals 10 residues. In DNA form, the CDR3 reads TGCAGTGGGTTGGACAATGAGCAGTTCTTC. Encoded protein: CSGLDNEQFF.

V gene TRBV5-1 combines with J gene TRBJ1-4; possible D gene TRBD1, 6 bases. Looked up from germline, CDR1 is SGHRS and CDR2 is YFSETQ. CDR3 length equals 17 residues. The V gene lost 2 bases and the J gene lost 4 bases, with 18 bases spanning the gap. CDR3 bases: TGCGCCAGCAGCTTTACGGGGGCTTCACGCAATAATGAAAAACTGTTTTTT. Protein: CASSFTGASRNNEKLFF.

V and J are TRBV21-1 and TRBJ2-2; TRBD1, the D gene given by the table, was not confirmed from the DNA. TRBV21-1 is annotated as a pseudogene. This CDR3 has 16 amino acids. CDR3 sequence (DNA): TGTGCCAGCAGCAAACTGAGACAGACATGGCCCGGGGAGCTGTTTTTT. Translation: CASSKLRQTWPGELFF.

This clonotype was found many times. V and J are TRBV20-1 and TRBJ2-4; D possibly corresponds to TRBD2 (5 bases). The V and J ends lost 6 bases and 0 bases respectively, with 9 bases between them. The CDR3 runs to 13 residues. Germline CDR1 is DFQATT and CDR2 is SNEGSKA (reference sequence). CDR3 sequence reads: CSAPGLAKNIQYF. CDR3 in DNA: TGCAGTGCACCGGGGTTAGCCAAAAACATTCAGTACTTC.

This clonotype has only a few counts. V is TRBV10-3 and J is TRBJ2-7; 10 nucleotides align to TRBD2. CDR3 length equals 15 residues. V was clipped by 6 bases and J by 0 bases; unmatched bases: 5. Looked up from germline, CDR1 is ENHRY and CDR2 is SYGVKD. The CDR3 coding sequence is TGTGCCATCAGCTTTAGCGGGGGGAGCTCCTACGAGCAGTACTTC. As protein: CAISFSGGSSYEQYF.

This rearrangement joins TRBV28 to TRBJ2-7; 7 nucleotides match TRBD1. The CDR3 extends over 16 amino acids. After removal of 6 bases from V and 2 bases from J, the junction contained 13 bases not matched to a gene. Germline-derived CDR1 and CDR2 are MDHEN and SYDVKM. This CDR3 reads CASRADRVISTYEQYF. CDR3 DNA sequence: TGTGCCAGCAGGGCCGACAGGGTGATTTCTACCTACGAGCAGTACTTC.

The CDR3 nucleotides are TGTGCCAGCTCACCGACAGGGAACCAGCAGACCCAGTACTTC. Its protein is CASSPTGNQQTQYF. The chain carries TRBV18 and TRBJ2-5, with 7 bases matching TRBD1. Germline CDR1 is KGHSH and CDR2 is LQKENI. This CDR3 region has 14 residues. Trimming took 3 bases from V and 6 from J; bases not matched to a gene: 7.

This clonotype has more than one count but fewer than ten. The V call is TRBV6-1, the J call TRBJ2-3; weak D call: TRBD2 (6 bases). This CDR3 comprises 13 residues. Germline V CDR1 and CDR2: MNHNS, SASEGT. The V end lost 5 bases, the J end lost 5 bases, and 11 bases lay between the germline ends. CDR3 in DNA: TGTGCCAGCAGTCCCCCGGGACTAGATACGCAGTATTTT. This gives the protein CASSPPGLDTQYF.

The chain has TRBV4-3 and TRBJ2-3; D remains unclear. CDR1 is LGHNA and CDR2 is YSLEER in the germline V gene. CDR3 length: 18 amino acids. The ends were cut back, 1 base at V and 4 bases at J, with 21 bases in the middle. CDR3 bases: TGCGCCAGCAGCCAAGGAAGGCCGTTCACAACTACTCCAGATACGCAGTATTTT. It yields the protein CASSQGRPFTTTPDTQYF.

In this sample, this clonotype turned up many times. The chain joins TRBV12-3 or TRBV12-4 to TRBJ2-2, with 11 bases identical to TRBD2. The V and J ends lost 6 bases and 5 bases, in that order; junction bases with no gene match: 5. This CDR3 comprises 15 residues. In DNA form, the CDR3 reads TGTGCCAGCAGCCCTGGACTAGCGGGTACCGGGGAGCTGTTTTTT. Amino acids: CASSPGLAGTGELFF.